The 30 T cell receptor beta chains given below trace back to one sample, sequenced in a study of blood T cell repertoires in COVID-19. Using immunoSEQ multiplex PCR, the repertoire was profiled, and TCRdb retains in-frame clones only, with some absent. The sample has approximately 190,000 clones, 84% seen once. Sample: peripheral blood. These receptors were obtained from a woman in her seventies with active or convalescent COVID-19.

This chain uses TRBV5-1 with TRBJ2-4, with D perhaps matching TRBD2 (6 bases). The CDR3 runs to 15 residues. Germline V gives CDR1 SGHRS, CDR2 YFSETQ. With 4 bases removed from V and 8 bases from J, the gap between germline ends came to 19 bases. The CDR3 loop reads CASSLRTGWEDIQYF. CDR3 DNA sequence: TGCGCCAGCAGCCTCCGGACTGGATGGGAGGACATTCAGTACTTC. Combining the CDR3 with reference TRBV5-1 and TRBJ2-4 gives the whole variable domain KAGVTQTPRYLIKTRGQQVTLSCSPISGHRSVSWYQQTPGQGLQFLFEYFSETQRNKGNFPGRFSGRQFSNSRSEMNVSTLELGDSALYLCASSLRTGWEDIQYFGAGTRLSVL.

The J gene is TRBJ2-1, the V gene TRBV5-1, with TRBD2 matching over 10 bases. With 0 bases clipped from V and 6 bases from J, the junction kept 6 bases outside the gene matches. The CDR3 length is 16 residues. Germline V CDR1 and CDR2: SGHRS, YFSETQ. The CDR3 protein is CASSLGSSGSVNEQFF. The CDR3 bases are TGCGCCAGCAGCTTGGGGTCTAGCGGGAGTGTCAATGAGCAGTTCTTC.

The chain carries TRBV27 and TRBJ1-6; TRBD1 is a possible D gene (5 bases). The CDR3 is made up of 15 amino acids. V was trimmed by 5 bases and J by 10 bases, leaving 18 bases between them. Germline assignment: CDR1 MNHEY and CDR2 SMNVEV (reference sequence). The CDR3 DNA reads TGTGCCAGCAGTCCCCTAGGGGAAAGATCCTCACCCCTCCACTTT. It codes for CASSPLGERSSPLHF.

The chain is built from TRBV5-1 and TRBJ2-7; 7 positions agree with TRBD1. From germline, CDR1 is SGHRS and CDR2 YFSETQ. The CDR3 has 15 residues. The trim removed 2 bases at V and 0 bases at J, leaving 5 bases unmatched. CDR3 sequence: CASSFSDRVSYEQYF. The CDR3 coding sequence is TGCGCCAGCAGCTTCTCTGACAGGGTCTCCTACGAGCAGTACTTC. The variable domain in full, with the rest retrieved from reference TRBV5-1 and TRBJ2-7, is KAGVTQTPRYLIKTRGQQVTLSCSPISGHRSVSWYQQTPGQGLQFLFEYFSETQRNKGNFPGRFSGRQFSNSRSEMNVSTLELGDSALYLCASSFSDRVSYEQYFGPGTRLTVT.

This clone was found once. The V call is TRBV7-9, the J call TRBJ2-7, with a tentative D call TRBD1 (5 bases). Trimming pared 7 bases from V and 8 bases from J, leaving 18 bases between. CDR1 is SEHNR, CDR2 FQNEAQ, per germline (reference sequence). The CDR3 consists of 13 residues. The CDR3 spells CASTPADKVKQYF. The CDR3 DNA reads as TGTGCCAGCACCCCCGCGGACAAGGTGAAGCAGTACTTC.

The chain recombines TRBV19 with TRBJ2-1; tentatively, D is TRBD2 (5 bases). The CDR3 has 14 amino acids. The V end was cut by 1 base, the J end by 5 bases, with 9 bases between. CDR1 and CDR2 from the germline V gene are LNHDA and SQIVND (reference sequence). The CDR3 region is CASSIGGNDNEQFF. CDR3 in DNA: TGTGCCAGTAGTATAGGAGGGAATGACAATGAGCAGTTCTTC.

The rearrangement links TRBV5-5 to TRBJ1-1; no reliable D call. The CDR3 runs 16 residues. V was trimmed by 2 bases and J by 5 bases, leaving 19 bases between them. Germline CDR1 is SGHKS and CDR2 is YYEKEE (reference sequence). The CDR3 sequence is CASSFQVLAGITEAFF. The CDR3, as DNA: TGTGCCAGCAGCTTCCAGGTCCTAGCCGGGATAACTGAAGCTTTCTTT.

The chain recombines TRBV19 with TRBJ2-2, with TRBD2 as a possible D gene (5 bases). CDR3 length: 16 residues. The germline V gene encodes CDR1 LNHDA and CDR2 SQIVND (reference sequence). The V and J ends lost 0 bases and 6 bases respectively, with 14 bases between them. The CDR3 bases are TGTGCCAGTAGTATAGATCAGTGGGCGGGCGCCGGGGAGCTGTTTTTT. Encoded protein: CASSIDQWAGAGELFF.

The genes are TRBV18 and TRBJ1-3; D is ambiguous. The CDR3 runs to 13 residues. Trimming took off 2 bases at V and 7 bases at J, with 9 bases between the two ends. CDR1 and CDR2 (germline): KGHSH, LQKENI. The CDR3 sequence: CASSPSGRNTIYF. The CDR3 DNA reads TGTGCCAGCTCACCAAGCGGCAGGAACACCATATATTTT.

The rearrangement uses TRBV5-6 and TRBJ1-1, with D unclear. This CDR3 has 13 residues. V shed 2 bases and J shed 1 base, with 6 bases lying between them. Per germline, CDR1 SGHDT and CDR2 YYEEEE. In DNA form, the CDR3 reads TGTGCCAGCAGCTTTCGGTGGAACACTGAAGCTTTCTTT. Protein sequence: CASSFRWNTEAFF.

The V and J genes are TRBV30 and TRBJ2-5, with 9 bases identical to TRBD1. The CDR3 loop spans 15 amino acids. Per the germline V gene, CDR1 is GTSNPN and CDR2 is SVGIG (reference sequence). V lost 5 bases to trimming and J lost 4 bases; unmatched junction nucleotides: 11. The CDR3, as DNA: TGTGCCTGGGGGGACAGGGAGATTGAGAGAGAGACCCAGTACTTC. It is translated as CAWGDREIERETQYF.

This chain joins TRBV10-1 and TRBJ2-3; D might be TRBD1 (6 bases). Per germline, CDR1 WNHNN and CDR2 SYGVQD (reference sequence). This CDR3 spans 16 amino acids. The V and J ends lost 0 bases and 5 bases respectively, with 15 bases between them. CDR3: CASSESTGPARDTQYF. CDR3 bases: TGCGCCAGCAGTGAGTCCACAGGGCCGGCACGAGATACGCAGTATTTT.

The V and J genes are TRBV7-3 and TRBJ1-6; 8 bases are a match to TRBD1. From germline, CDR1 is SGHTA and CDR2 FQGTGA. The CDR3 contains 14 residues. Germline trimming cut 3 bases from V and 7 bases from J; bases unmatched to any gene: 2. The CDR3 DNA reads as TGTGCCAGCAGCTTCACAGGGGGAAATTCACCCCTCCACTTT. Protein: CASSFTGGNSPLHF.

This clone was picked up one time. This chain uses TRBV3-1 (or the pseudogene TRBV3-2) with TRBJ2-7; a weak D match, TRBD2 (6 bases). The CDR3 contains 18 residues. Trimming took off 4 bases at V and 0 bases at J, with 22 bases between the two ends. Germline V lookup: CDR1 LGHDT, CDR2 YNNKEL (reference sequence). The CDR3 DNA reads as TGTGCCAGCAGCCGCGACGCGACCGGAGGGGCCCCCTCCTACGAGCAGTACTTC. Encoded protein: CASSRDATGGAPSYEQYF.

V is TRBV24-1 and J is TRBJ2-1; 9 bases agree with TRBD2. This CDR3 has 15 residues. The germline CDR1 and CDR2 sequences are KGHDR and SFDVKD. V gave up 5 bases and J gave up 5 bases; unmatched junction bases: 6. In nucleotides, the CDR3 is TGTGCCACCAGTGCCGCGACTAGCGGACACAATGAGCAGTTCTTC. Translation gives CATSAATSGHNEQFF.

The genes are TRBV7-8 and TRBJ2-3, with D maybe TRBD1 (5 bases). The CDR3 is 17 amino acids. The V end lost 5 bases, the J end lost 1 base, and 19 bases lay between the germline ends. Germline-derived CDR1 and CDR2 are SGHVS and FQNEAQ. CDR3 bases: TGTGCCAGCAGCCCAGGGTTCCTAAATAGAGGCACAGATACGCAGTATTTT. Amino acids: CASSPGFLNRGTDTQYF.

The chain has TRBV2 and TRBJ2-1; D gene ambiguous. This CDR3 region has 15 residues. Germline values: CDR1 SNHLY, CDR2 FYNNEI. V shed 6 bases and J shed 7 bases, with 19 bases lying between them. CDR3 protein: CASRATYTAANEQFF. As DNA, the CDR3 is TGTGCCAGCAGAGCGACTTACACTGCCGCGAATGAGCAGTTCTTC.

This chain links TRBV18 with TRBJ1-4; D is uncertain. Trimming removed 5 bases from V and 4 bases from J, with 8 bases in between. Germline V gene sequence: CDR1 KGHSH, CDR2 LQKENI. The CDR3 is made up of 13 amino acids. The CDR3 sequence is CASSIGSNEKLFF. The CDR3, as DNA: TGTGCCAGCTCAATCGGGAGTAATGAAAAACTGTTTTTT.

This chain joins TRBV11-2 and TRBJ2-1; a possible D gene is TRBD2 (5 bases). This CDR3 has 13 amino acids. Germline V lookup: CDR1 SGHAT, CDR2 FQNNGV. Trimming shortened V by 3 bases and J by 9 bases, and 12 bases separated the two germline ends. The CDR3 bases are TGTGCCAGCAGCTTGGTGGGAGCTATTGAGCAGTTCTTC. Protein sequence: CASSLVGAIEQFF.

The chain combines TRBV14 with TRBJ1-4; D remains ambiguous. The germline CDR1 and CDR2 sequences are SGHDN and FVKESK. The ends were cut back, 3 bases at V and 0 bases at J, with 11 bases in the middle. There are 16 residues in the CDR3. CDR3 nucleotides: TGTGCCAGCAGCCACCTGGGAGAAGCAACTAATGAAAAACTGTTTTTT. Protein product: CASSHLGEATNEKLFF.

The chain links TRBV9 to TRBJ2-6; D remains ambiguous. Germline CDR1 and CDR2: SGDLS and YYNGEE. The CDR3 is 16 amino acids. Trimming shortened V by 0 bases and J by 1 base, and 8 bases separated the two germline ends. CDR3 DNA: TGTGCCAGCAGCGTAGCTACCAATTCTGGGGCCAACGTCCTGACTTTC. As protein: CASSVATNSGANVLTF.

Here the CDR3 DNA reads TGCGCCAGCAGCTTGACAGGTGCCAACGTCCTGACTTTC. Translated: CASSLTGANVLTF. The V and J genes are TRBV5-1 and TRBJ2-6, with D possibly being TRBD1 (5 bases). CDR1 SGHRS and CDR2 YFSETQ come from the germline V gene. CDR3 length: 13 amino acids. Trimming removed 1 base from V and 7 bases from J, with 6 bases in between. Filled out from reference TRBV5-1 and TRBJ2-6, the complete variable domain reads KAGVTQTPRYLIKTRGQQVTLSCSPISGHRSVSWYQQTPGQGLQFLFEYFSETQRNKGNFPGRFSGRQFSNSRSEMNVSTLELGDSALYLCASSLTGANVLTFGAGSRLTVL.

The chain is built from TRBV6-5 and TRBJ1-6; 7 nucleotides line up with TRBD1. V lost 6 bases and J lost 7; bases outside the gene matches: 6. The V gene's germline CDR1 is MNHEY and CDR2 SVGAGI. The CDR3 contains 14 residues. Here the CDR3 DNA reads TGTGCCAGCAGACCTGGGACAGTAAATTCACCCCTCCACTTT. Translated, it gives CASRPGTVNSPLHF.

The sample holds one count of this clone. The chain joins TRBV29-1 to TRBJ2-3, with 8 bases fitting TRBD2. The CDR3 consists of 17 residues. Per the germline V gene, CDR1 is SQVTM and CDR2 is ANQGSEA. V lost 2 bases, J lost 0 bases, and 10 bases stayed unmatched. The CDR3 bases are TGCAGCGTTGAAAGGGCCACGGGGGGGATCAGCACAGATACGCAGTATTTT. Encoded protein: CSVERATGGISTDTQYF.

The chain employs TRBV7-8 and TRBJ2-7; TRBD2 matches 9 bases. The V and J ends lost 7 bases and 3 bases, in that order; junction bases with no gene match: 13. This CDR3 spans 16 amino acids. CDR1 is SGHVS and CDR2 is FQNEAQ in the germline V gene. DNA for the CDR3: TGTGCCAGCATCTCCCAGGCTAGCGGGGCTATCTACGAGCAGTACTTC. Residues: CASISQASGAIYEQYF.

V and J are TRBV6-5 and TRBJ2-2, with D tentatively TRBD1 (6 bases). Germline CDR1 is MNHEY and CDR2 is SVGAGI. This CDR3 region has 13 residues. Trimming left V 6 bases short and J 7 bases short, with 12 bases between. CDR3 DNA: TGTGCCAGCAGAACCAGGGGTATCGGGGAGCTGTTTTTT. Its protein is CASRTRGIGELFF.

The chain has TRBV5-1 and TRBJ1-5, with D maybe TRBD1 (5 bases). V was clipped by 1 base and J by 8 bases, with 10 bases between them. CDR1 SGHRS and CDR2 YFSETQ come from the germline V gene. The CDR3 sequence is 13 residues long. The CDR3 reads CASSLSGYEPQHF. CDR3 sequence (DNA): TGCGCCAGCAGCTTGTCAGGGTATGAGCCCCAGCATTTT.

The rearrangement uses TRBV19 and TRBJ2-7; no clear D. Germline V CDR1 and CDR2: LNHDA, SQIVND (reference sequence). The CDR3 is made up of 16 amino acids. V lost 4 bases and J 0 bases, leaving 16 bases between the germline ends. This CDR3 is CASSKLVTMSSYEQYF. Written as DNA, the CDR3 is TGTGCCAGTAGTAAGTTGGTAACGATGAGCTCCTACGAGCAGTACTTC.

CDR3 amino acids: CATSDFGTGKIASTDTQYF. CDR3 in DNA: TGTGCCACCAGTGATTTCGGGACAGGAAAAATAGCTAGCACAGATACGCAGTATTTT. The rearrangement uses TRBV24-1 and TRBJ2-3, with TRBD1 identical over 8 bases. V lost 1 base and J lost 0; bases outside the gene matches: 11. The CDR3 loop spans 19 amino acids. Germline CDR1 reads KGHDR; CDR2 reads SFDVKD.

The chain employs TRBV5-1 and TRBJ1-1; D is unresolved. This CDR3 contains 16 residues. CDR1 SGHRS and CDR2 YFSETQ come from the germline V gene. Trimming left V 3 bases short and J 4 bases short, with 19 bases between. The CDR3 region is CASSSEGPQRGTEAFF. The CDR3 DNA follows: TGCGCCAGCAGCTCGGAGGGCCCCCAGCGGGGCACTGAAGCTTTCTTT.